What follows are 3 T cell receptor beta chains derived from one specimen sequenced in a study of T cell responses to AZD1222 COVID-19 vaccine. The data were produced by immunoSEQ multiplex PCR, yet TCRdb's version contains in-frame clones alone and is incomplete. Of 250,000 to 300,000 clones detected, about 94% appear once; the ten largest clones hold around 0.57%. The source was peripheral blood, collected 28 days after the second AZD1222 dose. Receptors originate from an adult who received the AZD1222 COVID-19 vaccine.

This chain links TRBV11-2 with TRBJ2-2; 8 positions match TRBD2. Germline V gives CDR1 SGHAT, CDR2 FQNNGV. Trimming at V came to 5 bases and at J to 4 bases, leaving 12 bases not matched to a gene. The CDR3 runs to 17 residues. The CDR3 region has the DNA TGTGCCAGCAGCCCCCCCGTCGGGAGGGCCGGCACCGGGGAGCTGTTTTTT. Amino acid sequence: CASSPPVGRAGTGELFF.

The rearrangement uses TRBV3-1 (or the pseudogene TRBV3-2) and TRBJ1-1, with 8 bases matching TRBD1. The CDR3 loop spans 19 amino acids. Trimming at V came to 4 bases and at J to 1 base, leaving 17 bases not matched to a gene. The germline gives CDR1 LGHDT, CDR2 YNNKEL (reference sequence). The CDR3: CASSPILGQGDLKNTEAFF. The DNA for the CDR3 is TGTGCCAGCAGCCCCATCCTTGGACAGGGAGACTTGAAGAACACTGAAGCTTTCTTT.

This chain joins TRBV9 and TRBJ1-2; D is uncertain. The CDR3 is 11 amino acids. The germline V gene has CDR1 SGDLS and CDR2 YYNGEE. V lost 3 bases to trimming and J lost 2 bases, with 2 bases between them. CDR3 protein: CASSENYGYTF. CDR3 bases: TGTGCCAGCAGCGAGAACTATGGCTACACCTTC.